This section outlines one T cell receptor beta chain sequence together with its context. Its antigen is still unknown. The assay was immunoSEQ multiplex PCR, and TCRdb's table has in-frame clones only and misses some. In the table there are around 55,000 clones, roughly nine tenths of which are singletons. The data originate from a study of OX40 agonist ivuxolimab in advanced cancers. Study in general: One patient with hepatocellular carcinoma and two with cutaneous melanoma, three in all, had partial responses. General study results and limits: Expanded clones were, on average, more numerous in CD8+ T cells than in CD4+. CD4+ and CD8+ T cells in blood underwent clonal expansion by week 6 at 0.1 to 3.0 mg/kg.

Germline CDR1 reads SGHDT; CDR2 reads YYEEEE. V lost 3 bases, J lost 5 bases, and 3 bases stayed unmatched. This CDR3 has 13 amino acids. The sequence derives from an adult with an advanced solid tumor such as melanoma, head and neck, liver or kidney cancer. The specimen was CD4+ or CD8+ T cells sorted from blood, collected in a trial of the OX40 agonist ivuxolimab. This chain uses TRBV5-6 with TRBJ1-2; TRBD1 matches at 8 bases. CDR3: CASSSGQGYGYTF. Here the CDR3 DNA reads TGTGCCAGCAGCTCCGGACAGGGTTATGGCTACACCTTC.